The 17 T cell receptor beta chains in this list originate from one sample, sequenced in a study of response to subunit inactivated influenza vaccine (dated by TCRdb to 2016 to 2019). Library preparation employed RT-PCR. The instrument given in TCRdb is Illumina HiSeq 2500. The public reads were quality trimmed at Q25 with fastp and then assembled into clones with MiXCR by TCRdb, keeping productive beta chains. Entries that share a CDR3 protein sequence are merged under the most common genes and DNA. The table for this sample lists about 310,000 distinct CDR3 sequences; about a fifth of them were counted only once. Of the sample, around 9.6% is held by the ten largest clones. The sample here was PBMCs from blood, taken about 20 months after vaccination. These receptors came from a man in his fifties or sixties who received an inactivated influenza vaccine. Donor details come from another sample of the same person, matched by shared clones.

This clonotype was detected a few times. The chain couples TRBV23-1 to TRBJ1-5, with 7 nucleotides matching TRBD1. TRBV23-1 is an ORF; its function is uncertain. This CDR3 has 20 amino acids. J lost 0 bases, V lost 7 bases, and 21 bases had no gene match. CDR3 in amino acids: CASTPNDRDLAIYSNQPQHF. CDR3 coding DNA: TGCGCCAGCACCCCTAACGACAGGGACCTAGCCATTTATAGCAATCAGCCCCAGCATTTT.

This clonotype was detected only a few times. Here the CDR3 reads CASSISPQGRQPQHF. The CDR3 DNA reads as TGTGCCAGTAGTATTTCGCCACAGGGCCGTCAGCCCCAGCATTTT. This chain uses TRBV19 with TRBJ1-5; perhaps TRBD1 as D (6 bases). V gave up 3 bases and J gave up 6 bases, with 15 bases separating them. The CDR3 contains 15 residues. CDR1 and CDR2 from the germline V gene are LNHDA and SQIVND (reference sequence).

The table lists this clonotype with a few counts. CDR3 in DNA: TGTGCCAGCAGTCTACAGGGCGGGGGGGCGACAGATACGCAGTATTTT. It encodes CASSLQGGGATDTQYF. The chain carries TRBV6-5 and TRBJ2-3, with TRBD2 matching over 9 bases. Germline CDR1 MNHEY, CDR2 SVGAGI. This CDR3 spans 16 amino acids. V was pared by 5 bases and J by 3 bases, with 9 bases of the junction left unmatched.

This clonotype was found many times. The chain combines TRBV29-1 with TRBJ2-7; 11 bases are a match to TRBD1. The CDR3 sequence is 13 residues long. Germline V lookup: CDR1 SQVTM, CDR2 ANQGSEA. The ends lost 6 bases at V and 3 bases at J; junction bases unmatched: 4. The CDR3 nucleotides are TGCAGCGTAGGACAGGGGGCTGGCTACGAGCAGTACTTC. This sequence encodes CSVGQGAGYEQYF.

This clonotype was detected many times. The chain employs TRBV3-1 and TRBJ1-6; D not resolved. This CDR3 has 13 amino acids. V shed 2 bases and J shed 7 bases, with 6 bases lying between them. The V gene's germline CDR1 is LGHDT and CDR2 YNNKEL (reference sequence). The CDR3 reads CASSQLNNSPLHF. CDR3 in DNA: TGTGCCAGCAGCCAATTGAACAATTCACCCCTCCACTTT.

The chain is built from TRBV4-3 and TRBJ2-7; D is undetermined. V was pared by 0 bases and J by 3 bases, with 12 bases between. CDR3 length: 15 residues. CDR1 and CDR2 from the germline V gene are LGHNA and YSLEER. DNA of the CDR3: TGCGCCAGCAGCCAAGATCGGGTGACATTCTACGAGCAGTACTTC. This gives the protein CASSQDRVTFYEQYF.

The chain employs TRBV4-3 and TRBJ2-3; the D gene could be TRBD1 or TRBD2 (6 bases each). Trimming stripped 4 bases from V and 4 bases from J, with 21 bases between. Germline V gives CDR1 LGHNA, CDR2 YSLEER. CDR3 length: 17 amino acids. This chain's CDR3 is CASSLNPGGVLADTQYF. The CDR3 region has the DNA TGCGCCAGCAGCCTGAACCCCGGGGGCGTCCTCGCAGATACGCAGTATTTT.

There are many counts of this clonotype. The chain carries TRBV28 and TRBJ1-5; D call uncertain. The CDR3 runs 12 residues. V gave up 2 bases and J gave up 7 bases, with 6 bases separating them. Germline V lookup: CDR1 MDHEN, CDR2 SYDVKM. In DNA, the CDR3 is TGTGCCAGCAGTTTAGTCGGGCAGCCCCAGCATTTT. Residues: CASSLVGQPQHF.

This chain uses TRBV20-1 with TRBJ2-5, with 11 bases aligning to TRBD1. The V gene end was trimmed by 6 bases and the J gene end by 5 bases; junction bases not matched to a gene: 5. The CDR3 runs to 13 residues. The germline V gene has CDR1 DFQATT and CDR2 SNEGSKA (reference sequence). In DNA form, the CDR3 reads TGCAGTGCACGGACAGGGGGCGGGGAGACCCAGTACTTC. Its protein product is CSARTGGGETQYF.

The chain carries TRBV6-1 and TRBJ2-5, with 8 bases that match TRBD1. This CDR3 spans 14 amino acids. V trimming: 4 bases; J trimming: 4 bases; junction bases outside the gene matches: 5. Germline V gene lookup returns CDR1 MNHNS and CDR2 SASEGT. CDR3 sequence reads: CASSAGGWRETQYF. CDR3 in DNA: TGTGCCAGCAGTGCAGGGGGCTGGCGAGAGACCCAGTACTTC.

This clonotype has more than one count but fewer than ten. The genes are TRBV7-2 and TRBJ2-7; 8 nucleotides line up with TRBD2. The CDR3 is 14 amino acids. CDR1 and CDR2 (germline): SGHTA, FQGNSA. The ends lost 3 bases at V and 2 bases at J; junction bases unmatched: 3. The CDR3 DNA is TGTGCCAGCAGCTTCACTAGCGGCACCTACGAGCAGTACTTC. Protein product: CASSFTSGTYEQYF.

The CDR3 DNA follows: TGTGCCATCAGCCCGGGACTAGGGGACCAAGAGACCCAGTACTTC. Amino acids: CAISPGLGDQETQYF. This chain connects TRBV10-3 to TRBJ2-5; 8 bases are shared with TRBD2. CDR1 is ENHRY, CDR2 SYGVKD, per germline. V lost 6 bases, J lost 0 bases, and 6 bases stayed unmatched. The CDR3 sequence is 15 residues long.

This clonotype was picked up many times. The chain recombines TRBV7-2 with TRBJ1-4; 7 nucleotides match TRBD1. In germline, CDR1 is SGHTA, CDR2 FQGNSA. The junction had 3 bases not matched to a gene; V was cut back by 5 bases and J by 0 bases. This CDR3 spans 15 amino acids. The CDR3 region is CASSLDRATNEKLFF. The CDR3 bases are TGTGCCAGCAGCCTAGACAGGGCAACTAATGAAAAACTGTTTTTT.

The chain is built from TRBV20-1 and TRBJ1-2; 8 positions agree with TRBD1. The CDR3 is 12 amino acids. Looked up from germline, CDR1 is DFQATT and CDR2 is SNEGSKA (reference sequence). The V and J ends lost 6 bases and 3 bases, in that order; junction bases with no gene match: 3. The CDR3 DNA follows: TGCAGTGCCACAGGGGGGGACTATGGCTACACCTTC. This encodes CSATGGDYGYTF.

The gene calls are TRBV10-3 and TRBJ2-2; D is undetermined. The CDR3 loop spans 13 amino acids. CDR1 is ENHRY, CDR2 SYGVKD, per germline. V lost 10 bases to trimming and J lost 6 bases, with 15 bases between them. The CDR3 nucleotides are TGTGCCACCGTTCTAGGCCTCCCCGGGGAGCTGTTTTTT. This sequence encodes CATVLGLPGELFF.

This clonotype was counted a few times. The J gene is TRBJ2-2, the V gene TRBV12-3 or TRBV12-4; D not resolved. This CDR3 has 12 residues. V was clipped by 3 bases and J by 6 bases, with 5 bases between them. This chain's CDR3 is CASSFLAGELFF. The CDR3 DNA is TGTGCCAGCAGTTTCTTAGCCGGGGAGCTGTTTTTT.

This clonotype has only a few counts. V is TRBV27 and J is TRBJ1-2, with TRBD1 matching 7 bases. This CDR3 spans 15 amino acids. CDR1 and CDR2 from the germline V gene are MNHEY and SMNVEV (reference sequence). Trimming cost V 5 bases and J 4 bases; bases outside gene matches: 10. The CDR3 nucleotides read TGTGCCAGCAGTCCTACCGGGACAGACCTCTATGGCTACACCTTC. Amino acids: CASSPTGTDLYGYTF.